Included here is one TCR beta chain sequence, with context. As yet, its antigen is unknown. The CDR3 contains 18 residues. J gave up 3 bases and V 0 bases, and 5 bases lay outside the gene matches. Germline loops: CDR1 LNHDA, CDR2 SQIVND (reference sequence). TCRdb's table, derived via immunoSEQ multiplex PCR, lists solely in-frame clones and lacks some. The repertoire consists of under 150,000 clones, with 94% occurring once and the leading ten covering roughly 4%. The data are from a study of brain T cells in children with intractable seizures. The sequenced cases were selected for having the highest brain T cell transcript signatures. At least one anti-epileptic drug was given before surgery. Study outcomes and limitations: Patients' HCMV serostatus was unknown; virus specificity rests on CDR3 similarity alone. Pre-surgery blood may have been undersampled, hiding some clones.

This clonotype originated in a boy less than two years old with hemimegalencephaly and intractable seizures. Specimen: peripheral blood, collected at surgery. This chain links TRBV19 with TRBJ2-1; the match to TRBD2 covers 13 bases. The CDR3 sequence is CASSIERLAGGHYNEQFF. The CDR3, as DNA: TGTGCCAGTAGTATAGAAAGACTAGCGGGGGGTCACTACAATGAGCAGTTCTTC.